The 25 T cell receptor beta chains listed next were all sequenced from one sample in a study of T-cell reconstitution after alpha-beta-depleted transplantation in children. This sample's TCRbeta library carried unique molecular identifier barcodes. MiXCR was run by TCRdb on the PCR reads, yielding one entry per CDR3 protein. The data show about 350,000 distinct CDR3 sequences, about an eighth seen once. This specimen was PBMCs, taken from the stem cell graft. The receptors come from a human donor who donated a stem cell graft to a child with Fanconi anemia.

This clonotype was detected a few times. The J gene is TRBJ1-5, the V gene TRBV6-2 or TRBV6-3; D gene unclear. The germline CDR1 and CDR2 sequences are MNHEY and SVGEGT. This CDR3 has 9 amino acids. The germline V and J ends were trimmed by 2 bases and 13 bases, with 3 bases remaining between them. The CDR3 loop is CASSYRQHF. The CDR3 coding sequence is TGTGCCAGCAGTTACCGTCAGCATTTT.

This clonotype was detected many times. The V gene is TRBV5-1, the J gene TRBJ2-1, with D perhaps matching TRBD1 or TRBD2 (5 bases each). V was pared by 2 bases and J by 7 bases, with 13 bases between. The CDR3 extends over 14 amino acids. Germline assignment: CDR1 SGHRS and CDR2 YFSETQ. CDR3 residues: CASSFSGTSNEQFF. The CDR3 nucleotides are TGCGCCAGCAGCTTTTCCGGGACCTCGAATGAGCAGTTCTTC.

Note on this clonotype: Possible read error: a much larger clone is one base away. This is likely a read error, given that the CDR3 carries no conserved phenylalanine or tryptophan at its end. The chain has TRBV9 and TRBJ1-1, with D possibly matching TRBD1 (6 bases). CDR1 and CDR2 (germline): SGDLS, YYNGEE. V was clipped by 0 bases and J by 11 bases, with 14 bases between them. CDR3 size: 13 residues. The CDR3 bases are TGTGCCAGCAGCGTAGGTGGTACAGGGAGCGCTTTCTCT. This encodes CASSVGGTGSAFS.

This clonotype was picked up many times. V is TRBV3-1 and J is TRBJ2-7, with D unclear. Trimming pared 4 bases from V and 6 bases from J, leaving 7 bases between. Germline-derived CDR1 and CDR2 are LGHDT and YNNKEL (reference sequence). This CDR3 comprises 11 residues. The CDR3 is CASSPHLEQYV. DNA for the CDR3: TGTGCCAGCAGCCCGCATCTCGAGCAGTACGTC.

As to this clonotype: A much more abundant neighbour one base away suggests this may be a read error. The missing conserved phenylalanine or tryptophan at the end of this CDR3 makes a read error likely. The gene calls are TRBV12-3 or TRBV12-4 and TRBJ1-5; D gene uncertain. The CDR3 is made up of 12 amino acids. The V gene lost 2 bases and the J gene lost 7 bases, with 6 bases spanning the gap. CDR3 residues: CASSLMRQPQHY. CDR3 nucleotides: TGTGCCAGCAGTTTAATGCGGCAGCCCCAGCATTAT.

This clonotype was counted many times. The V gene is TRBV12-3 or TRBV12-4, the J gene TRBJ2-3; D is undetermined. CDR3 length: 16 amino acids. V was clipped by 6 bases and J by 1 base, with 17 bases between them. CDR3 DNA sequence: TGTGCCAGCAGCCCAGGCCGCGGACGGGGCACAGATACGCAGTATTTT. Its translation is CASSPGRGRGTDTQYF.

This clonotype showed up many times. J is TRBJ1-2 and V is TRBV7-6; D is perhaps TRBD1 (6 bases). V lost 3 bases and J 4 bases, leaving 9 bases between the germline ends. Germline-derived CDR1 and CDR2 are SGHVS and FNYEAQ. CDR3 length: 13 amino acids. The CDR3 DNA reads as TGTGCCAGCAGCTTCGCCAGGGGCTATGGCTACACCTTC. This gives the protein CASSFARGYGYTF.

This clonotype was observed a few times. CDR3 protein: CSVAATNNSPLHF. The CDR3 bases are TGCAGCGTTGCGGCTACCAATAATTCACCCCTCCACTTT. The chain recombines TRBV29-1 with TRBJ1-6; no clear D. CDR3 size: 13 residues. In germline, CDR1 is SQVTM, CDR2 ANQGSEA. The V end lost 4 bases, the J end lost 5 bases, and 9 bases lay between the germline ends.

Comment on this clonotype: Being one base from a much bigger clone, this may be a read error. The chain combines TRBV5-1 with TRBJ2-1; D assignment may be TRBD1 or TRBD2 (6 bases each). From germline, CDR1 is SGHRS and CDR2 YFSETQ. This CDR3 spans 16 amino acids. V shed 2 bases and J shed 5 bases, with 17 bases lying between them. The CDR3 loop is CASSFSSWGADNEQFF. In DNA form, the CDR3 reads TGCGCCAGCAGCTTTTCTAGCTGGGGGGCCGACAATGAGCAGTTCTTC.

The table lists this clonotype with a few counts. CDR3 region: CANLLPSGTRGNEETQYF. CDR3 in DNA: TGCGCCAACCTACTCCCTTCCGGGACAAGGGGGAACGAGGAGACCCAGTACTTC. This sequence joins TRBV5-1 and TRBJ2-5; a weak D match, TRBD1 (6 bases). The V and J ends lost 9 bases and 5 bases respectively, with 32 bases between them. Germline V CDR1 and CDR2: SGHRS, YFSETQ. The CDR3 spans 18 residues. The full variable domain, rest sourced from reference TRBV5-1 and TRBJ2-5, is KAGVTQTPRYLIKTRGQQVTLSCSPISGHRSVSWYQQTPGQGLQFLFEYFSETQRNKGNFPGRFSGRQFSNSRSEMNVSTLELGDSALYLCANLLPSGTRGNEETQYFGPGTRLLVL.

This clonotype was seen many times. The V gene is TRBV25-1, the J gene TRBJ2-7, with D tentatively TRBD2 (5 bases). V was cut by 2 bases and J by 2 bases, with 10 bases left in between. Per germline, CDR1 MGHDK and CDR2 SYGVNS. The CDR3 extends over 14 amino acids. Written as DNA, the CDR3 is TGTGCCAGCAGTGAAAATACCGGGGCCTACGAGCAGTACTTC. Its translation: CASSENTGAYEQYF.

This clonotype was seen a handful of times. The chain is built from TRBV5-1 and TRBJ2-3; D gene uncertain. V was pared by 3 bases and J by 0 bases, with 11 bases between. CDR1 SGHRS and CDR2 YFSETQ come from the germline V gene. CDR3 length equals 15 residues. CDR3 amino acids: CASSWSAISTDTQYF. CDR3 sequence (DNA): TGCGCCAGCAGCTGGTCCGCCATAAGCACAGATACGCAGTATTTT. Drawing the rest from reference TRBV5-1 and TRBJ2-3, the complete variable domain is KAGVTQTPRYLIKTRGQQVTLSCSPISGHRSVSWYQQTPGQGLQFLFEYFSETQRNKGNFPGRFSGRQFSNSRSEMNVSTLELGDSALYLCASSWSAISTDTQYFGPGTRLTVL.

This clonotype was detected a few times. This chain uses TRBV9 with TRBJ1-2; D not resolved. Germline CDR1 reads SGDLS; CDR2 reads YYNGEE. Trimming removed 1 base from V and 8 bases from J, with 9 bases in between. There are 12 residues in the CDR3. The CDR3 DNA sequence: TGTGCCAGCAGCGTATCGAATGGCGGCTACACCTTC. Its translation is CASSVSNGGYTF.

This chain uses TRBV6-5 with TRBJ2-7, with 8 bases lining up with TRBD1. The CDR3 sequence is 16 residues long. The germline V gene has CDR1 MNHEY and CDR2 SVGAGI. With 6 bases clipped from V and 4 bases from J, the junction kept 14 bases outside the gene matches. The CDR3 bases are TGTGCCAGCAGCTATCAACCGGGACAGGACTCATACGAGCAGTACTTC. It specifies CASSYQPGQDSYEQYF.

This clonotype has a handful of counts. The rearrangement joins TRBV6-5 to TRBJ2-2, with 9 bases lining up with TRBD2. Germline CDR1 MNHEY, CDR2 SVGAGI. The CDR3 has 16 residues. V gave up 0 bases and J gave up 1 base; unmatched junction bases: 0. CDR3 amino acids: CASSYSSGGNTGELFF. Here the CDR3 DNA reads TGTGCCAGCAGTTACTCTAGCGGGGGGAACACCGGGGAGCTGTTTTTT.

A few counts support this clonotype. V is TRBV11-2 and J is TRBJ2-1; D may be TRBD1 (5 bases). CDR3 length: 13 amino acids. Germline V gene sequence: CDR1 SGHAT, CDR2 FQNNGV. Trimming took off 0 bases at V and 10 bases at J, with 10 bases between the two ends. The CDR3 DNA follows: TGTGCCAGCAGCTTAGATAGGGGCCTGGAGCAGTTCTTC. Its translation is CASSLDRGLEQFF.

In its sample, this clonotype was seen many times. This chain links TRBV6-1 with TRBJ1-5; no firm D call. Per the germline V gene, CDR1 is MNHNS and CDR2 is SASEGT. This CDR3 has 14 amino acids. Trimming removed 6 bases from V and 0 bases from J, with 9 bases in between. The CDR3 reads CASSSTSSNQPQHF. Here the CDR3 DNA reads TGTGCCAGCAGCAGTACGTCTAGCAATCAGCCCCAGCATTTT.

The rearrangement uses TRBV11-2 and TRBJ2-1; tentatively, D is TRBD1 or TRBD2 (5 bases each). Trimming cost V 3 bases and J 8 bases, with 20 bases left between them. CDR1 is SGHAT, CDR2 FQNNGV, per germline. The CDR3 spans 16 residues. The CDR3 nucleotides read TGTGCCAGCAGCTTGACGGGGCGGACCCCGCGCGATGAGCAGTTCTTC. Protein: CASSLTGRTPRDEQFF. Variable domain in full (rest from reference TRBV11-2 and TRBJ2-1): EAGVAQSPRYKIIEKRQSVAFWCNPISGHATLYWYQQILGQGPKLLIQFQNNGVVDDSQLPKDRFSAERLKGVDSTLKIQPAKLEDSAVYLCASSLTGRTPRDEQFFGPGTRLTVL.

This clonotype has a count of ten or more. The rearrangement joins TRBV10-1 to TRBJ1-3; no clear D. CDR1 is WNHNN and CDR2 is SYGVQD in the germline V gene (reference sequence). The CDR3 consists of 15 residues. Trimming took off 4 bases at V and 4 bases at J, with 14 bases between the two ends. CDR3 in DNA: TGCGCCAGCAGTGTCCCTAGACGCGGAGGAAACACCATATATTTT. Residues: CASSVPRRGGNTIYF.

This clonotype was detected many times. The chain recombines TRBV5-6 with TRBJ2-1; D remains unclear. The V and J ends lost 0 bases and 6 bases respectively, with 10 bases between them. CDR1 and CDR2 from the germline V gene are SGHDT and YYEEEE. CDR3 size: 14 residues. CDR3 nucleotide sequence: TGTGCCAGCAGCTTGGTCGACAACGTCAATGAGCAGTTCTTC. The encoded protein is CASSLVDNVNEQFF.

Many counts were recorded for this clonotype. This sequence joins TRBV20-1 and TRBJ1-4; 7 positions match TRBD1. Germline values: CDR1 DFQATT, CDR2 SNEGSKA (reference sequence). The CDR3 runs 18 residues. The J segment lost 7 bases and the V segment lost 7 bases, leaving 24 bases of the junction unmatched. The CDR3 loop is CSVAPSLLTGAGVEKLFF. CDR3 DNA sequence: TGCAGTGTCGCACCTTCCTTACTTACAGGGGCGGGAGTTGAAAAACTGTTTTTT.

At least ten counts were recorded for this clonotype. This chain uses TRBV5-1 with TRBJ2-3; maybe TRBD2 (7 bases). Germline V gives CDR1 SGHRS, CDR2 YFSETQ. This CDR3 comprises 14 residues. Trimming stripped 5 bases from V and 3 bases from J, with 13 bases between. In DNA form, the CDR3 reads TGCGCCAGCAGTCGGGGGGCGGGTACAGATACGCAGTATTTT. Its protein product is CASSRGAGTDTQYF.

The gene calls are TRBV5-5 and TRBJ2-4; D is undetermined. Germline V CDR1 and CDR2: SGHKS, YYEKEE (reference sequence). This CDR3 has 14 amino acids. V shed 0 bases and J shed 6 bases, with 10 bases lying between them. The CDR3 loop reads CASSLGSQLNIQYF. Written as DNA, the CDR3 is TGTGCCAGCAGCTTGGGCAGCCAACTAAACATTCAGTACTTC.

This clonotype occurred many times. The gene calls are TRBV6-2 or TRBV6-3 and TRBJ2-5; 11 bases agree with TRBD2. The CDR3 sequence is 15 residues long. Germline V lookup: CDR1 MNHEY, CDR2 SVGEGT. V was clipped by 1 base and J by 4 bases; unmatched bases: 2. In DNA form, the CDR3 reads TGTGCCAGCAGTTACTTTGGGACTAGCGGAGAGACCCAGTACTTC. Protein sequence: CASSYFGTSGETQYF.

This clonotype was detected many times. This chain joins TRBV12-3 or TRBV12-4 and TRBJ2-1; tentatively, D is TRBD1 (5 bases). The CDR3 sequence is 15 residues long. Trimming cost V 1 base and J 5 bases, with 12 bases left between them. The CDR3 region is CASSLGAQGNNEQFF. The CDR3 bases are TGTGCCAGCAGTTTAGGGGCCCAGGGTAACAATGAGCAGTTCTTC.